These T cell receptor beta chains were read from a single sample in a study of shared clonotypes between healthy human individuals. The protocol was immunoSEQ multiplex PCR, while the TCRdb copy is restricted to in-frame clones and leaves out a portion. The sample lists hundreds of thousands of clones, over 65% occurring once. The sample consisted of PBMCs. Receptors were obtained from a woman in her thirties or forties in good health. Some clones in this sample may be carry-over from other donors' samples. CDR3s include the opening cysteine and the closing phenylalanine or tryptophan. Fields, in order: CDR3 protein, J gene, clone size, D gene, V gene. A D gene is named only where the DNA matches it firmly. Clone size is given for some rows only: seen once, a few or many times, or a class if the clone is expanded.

CDR3 protein: CAISADGTGGEQYF
J gene: TRBJ2-7
clone size: -
D gene: TRBD1
V gene: TRBV10-3

CDR3 protein: CASSFSSTGRQPQHF
J gene: TRBJ1-5
clone size: many
D gene: -
V gene: TRBV27

CDR3 protein: CASSNLERGMDEQFF
J gene: TRBJ2-1
clone size: -
D gene: -
V gene: TRBV28

CDR3 protein: CASSLYGRSRTEAFF
J gene: TRBJ1-1
clone size: -
D gene: -
V gene: TRBV28

CDR3 protein: CASSPTWRELNEQYF
J gene: TRBJ2-7
clone size: -
D gene: TRBD2
V gene: TRBV9

CDR3 protein: CSVERDRGQNEQFF
J gene: TRBJ2-1
clone size: once
D gene: TRBD1
V gene: TRBV29-1

CDR3 protein: CASSVGMEAGELFF
J gene: TRBJ2-2
clone size: -
D gene: -
V gene: TRBV9

CDR3 protein: CSVGQTPQETQYF
J gene: TRBJ2-5
clone size: once
D gene: -
V gene: TRBV29-1

CDR3 protein: CASSARQGRNYGYTF
J gene: TRBJ1-2
clone size: -
D gene: TRBD1
V gene: TRBV7-9

CDR3 protein: CASSLLPAGGLINEQFF
J gene: TRBJ2-1
clone size: few
D gene: TRBD2
V gene: TRBV7-3

CDR3 protein: CASSLYGHSYEQYF
J gene: TRBJ2-7
clone size: -
D gene: -
V gene: TRBV28

CDR3 protein: CSVGGYSSYEQYF
J gene: TRBJ2-7
clone size: few
D gene: -
V gene: TRBV29-1